The TCR beta chain described here comes from a study of CD8 T cells in ankylosing spondylitis. Whole-study results and caveats: Earlier authors reported some of these motif variants in reactive arthritis synovial fluid and blood. The clones that were linked to disease were reported to be significantly enriched in matched synovial fluid samples from ankylosing spondylitis patients. Relatively scarce in peripheral blood, disease-linked clones were CD8+. Characteristic of ankylosing spondylitis blood, it appeared, was a TCR beta motif comprising about eight highly homologous variants.

Quantitative 5'-RACE with molecular barcodes generated TCR beta libraries. TCRdb re-analysed the 5' RACE reads in MiXCR, keeping a single row per CDR3 protein. The data show roughly 700,000 distinct CDR3 sequences, with around 17% seen just once and 15% to 20% held by the top ten. The CDR3 has 13 residues. V was trimmed by 5 bases and J by 4 bases, leaving 11 bases between them. On this clonotype itself: Antigen: not known.

The V call is TRBV12-3 or TRBV12-4, the J call TRBJ1-2; D is ambiguous. The source of this sequence is a male donor with ankylosing spondylitis. The source material was blood, either unsorted or a sorted T cell fraction (not recorded which). The CDR3 loop is CASSRSAGYGYTF. Written as DNA, the CDR3 is TGTGCCAGCAGTCGGTCTGCAGGCTATGGCTACACCTTC.